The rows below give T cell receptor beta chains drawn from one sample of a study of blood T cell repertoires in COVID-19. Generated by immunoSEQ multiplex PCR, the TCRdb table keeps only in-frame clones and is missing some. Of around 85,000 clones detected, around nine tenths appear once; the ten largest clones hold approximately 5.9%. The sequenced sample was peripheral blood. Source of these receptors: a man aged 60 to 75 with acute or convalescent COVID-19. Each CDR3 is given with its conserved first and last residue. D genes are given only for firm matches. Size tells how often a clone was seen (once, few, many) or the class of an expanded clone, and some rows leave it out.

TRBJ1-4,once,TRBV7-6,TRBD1,TGTGCCAGCAGCCAAGGATGGGCAGGGGGGAATGAAAAACTGTTTTTT,CASSQGWAGGNEKLFF
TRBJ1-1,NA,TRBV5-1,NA,TGCGCCAGCAGCCCTACTGGCCGCCTTCCCTGGGAGGCTTTCTTT,CASSPTGRLPWEAFF
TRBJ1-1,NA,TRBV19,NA,TGTGCCAGTAGTATATTCCCAGGCCCAGCTTTCTTT,CASSIFPGPAFF
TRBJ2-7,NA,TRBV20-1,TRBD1,TGCAGTGCTAGTGCCTCCGGGACAGCGGATTACGAGCAGTACTTC,CSASASGTADYEQYF
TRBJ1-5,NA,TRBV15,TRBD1,TGTGCCACCAGCAGAGACTCAGGGGGCGAGGATCAGCCCCAGCATTTT,CATSRDSGGEDQPQHF
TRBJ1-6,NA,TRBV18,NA,TGTGCCAGCTCGGGGGGACCGCCGGCACTCTATAATTCACCCCTCCACTTT,CASSGGPPALYNSPLHF
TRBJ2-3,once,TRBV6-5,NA,TGTGCCAGCAGATCAGGACTACCCACAGATACGCAGTATTTT,CASRSGLPTDTQYF
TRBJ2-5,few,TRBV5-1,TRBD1,TGCGCCAGCAGCGGAAAGACAGGGGAGACCCTAGGAGAGACCCAGTACTTC,CASSGKTGETLGETQYF
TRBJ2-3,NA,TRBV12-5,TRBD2,TGTGCTAGTGGTTTGGTAGGGAGGCTAGCGGGTCCCGGAGATACGCAGTATTTT,CASGLVGRLAGPGDTQYF
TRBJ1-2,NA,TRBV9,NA,TGTGCCAGCAGCGTAGAACCGGGGTCGACGGGAGGCTACACCTTC,CASSVEPGSTGGYTF
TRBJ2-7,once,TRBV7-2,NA,TGTGCCAGCACCGTCGACAGTTTCTCCTACGAGCAGTACTTC,CASTVDSFSYEQYF
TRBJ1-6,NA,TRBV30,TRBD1,TGTGCCTGGATCCGCTCGGGACAGGGTAATTCTAATTCACCCCTCCACTTT,CAWIRSGQGNSNSPLHF
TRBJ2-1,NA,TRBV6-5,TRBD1,TGTGCCAGCAGGGGGACAGCGCCTAATGAGCAGTTCTTC,CASRGTAPNEQFF
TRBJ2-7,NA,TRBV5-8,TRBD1,TGTGCCAGCAGCGCGGGACAGGCCTACGAGCAGTACTTC,CASSAGQAYEQYF
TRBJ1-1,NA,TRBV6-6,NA,TGTGCCAGCACCCCTAGGGGGAACACTGAAGCTTTCTTT,CASTPRGNTEAFF
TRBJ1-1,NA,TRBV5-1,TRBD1,TGCGCCAGCAGCTTGGACGGTGGGACAGGGGGTTTGGATACTGAAGCTTTCTTT,CASSLDGGTGGLDTEAFF
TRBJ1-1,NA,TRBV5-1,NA,TGCGCCAGCAGCGAGGACATGAACACTGAAGCTTTCTTT,CASSEDMNTEAFF
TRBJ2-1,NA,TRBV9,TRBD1,TGTGCCAGCAGCGTAGGGGACAGGGGAGTATACAATGAGCAGTTCTTC,CASSVGDRGVYNEQFF
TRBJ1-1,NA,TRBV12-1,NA,TGTGCCAGCCCCCCCCCTCAGGTTATCACTGAAGCTTTCTTT,CASPPPQVITEAFF
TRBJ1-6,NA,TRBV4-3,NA,TGCGCCAGCAGCCCTGGGTTGCAGGGCCTTTCACCCCTCCACTTT,CASSPGLQGLSPLHF
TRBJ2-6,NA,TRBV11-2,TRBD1,TGTGCCAGCAGCGTCCGCCGGGGACAGGTCTCTGGGGCCAACGTCCTGACTTTC,CASSVRRGQVSGANVLTF
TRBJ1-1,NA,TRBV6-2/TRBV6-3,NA,TGTGCCAGCAGTTACAGGGCGGGCACTGAAGCTTTCTTT,CASSYRAGTEAFF
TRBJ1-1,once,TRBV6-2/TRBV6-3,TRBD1,TGTGCCAGCAGTAAGACAGGGAGTTCGGCTCTAGCTTTCTTT,CASSKTGSSALAFF
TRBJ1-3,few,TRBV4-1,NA,TGCGCCAGCAGCCAGGCCGCCACAGGTTCCTCTGGAAACACCATATATTTT,CASSQAATGSSGNTIYF
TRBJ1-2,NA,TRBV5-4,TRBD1,TGTGCCAGCAGCTTGGCCGGGCAGGGGGCTCGGGGAAACTATGGCTACACCTTC,CASSLAGQGARGNYGYTF
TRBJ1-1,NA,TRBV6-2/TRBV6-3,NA,TGTGCCAGCAGTCCAGACGGGTTGAACACTGAAGCTTTCTTT,CASSPDGLNTEAFF
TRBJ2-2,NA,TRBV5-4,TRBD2,TGTGCCAGCACCGGGGGGGCGGGAAACACCGGGGAGCTGTTTTTT,CASTGGAGNTGELFF
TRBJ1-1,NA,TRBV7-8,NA,TGTGCCAGCAGCTTAGGAGTCGGCACTGAAGCTTTCTTT,CASSLGVGTEAFF
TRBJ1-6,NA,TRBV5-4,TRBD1,TGTGCCAGCAAGTCAGACAGGGGAGGCGGTTCACCCCTCCACTTT,CASKSDRGGGSPLHF
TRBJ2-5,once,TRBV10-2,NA,TGCGCCAGCAGTCGAGCGAGGGGGGGACAAGAGACCCAGTACTTC,CASSRARGGQETQYF